Following are 23 T cell receptor beta chains from one sample sequenced in a study of CD8 T cells in ankylosing spondylitis. Study-wide findings and caveats: Eight or nine highly homologous variants formed a TCR beta motif that appeared characteristic of ankylosing spondylitis blood.

A single record per CDR3 protein comes from TCRdb applying MiXCR to the 5' RACE reads. The sample yields roughly 670,000 distinct CDR3 sequences, about 20% seen once. Antigen specificity for these receptors is unknown. Sequenced material: blood, either unsorted or a sorted T cell fraction (not recorded which). These receptor sequences come from a male donor with ankylosing spondylitis.

Note on this clonotype: This may come from a read error, since a much larger clone is one base off. The CDR3 does not close with the conserved phenylalanine or tryptophan, likely indicating a read error. The CDR3 protein is CASSAGQGAVQPQHY. The CDR3 nucleotides are TGTGCCAGCTCAGCCGGACAGGGGGCAGTTCAGCCCCAGCATTAT. The genes are TRBV18 and TRBJ1-5; 11 bases line up with TRBD1. This CDR3 is 15 amino acids long. The germline CDR1 and CDR2 sequences are KGHSH and LQKENI. J lost 6 bases, V lost 5 bases, and 6 bases had no gene match.

This clonotype has more than one count but fewer than ten. The chain is built from TRBV6-2 or TRBV6-3 and TRBJ2-7; TRBD2 agrees at 9 bases. The V gene end was trimmed by 2 bases and the J gene end by 6 bases; junction bases not matched to a gene: 23. The CDR3 covers 20 residues. The germline CDR1 and CDR2 sequences are MNHEY and SVGEGT. CDR3 nucleotides: TGTGCCAGCAGTTACGGTGCGTTTGACTTTAGCGGGAGTCGAGGACGCGAGCAGTACTTC. Encoded protein: CASSYGAFDFSGSRGREQYF.

CDR3 coding DNA: TGTGCCAGCAGCACGGTGACTAGGCACTACGAGCAGTACTTC. Its translation: CASSTVTRHYEQYF. The chain uses TRBV12-3 or TRBV12-4 and TRBJ2-7; a weak D match, TRBD2 (6 bases). This CDR3 region has 14 residues. Trimming stripped 6 bases from V and 3 bases from J, with 15 bases between.

This clonotype was counted a few times. DNA for the CDR3: TGCAGCGTTGAAATAACCGGGGAGCTGTTTTTT. As protein: CSVEITGELFF. The chain joins TRBV29-1 to TRBJ2-2; no clear D gene. CDR3 length: 11 amino acids. V was cut by 2 bases and J by 5 bases, with 3 bases left in between. The germline V gene has CDR1 SQVTM and CDR2 ANQGSEA.

The V and J genes are TRBV28 and TRBJ1-4, with a tentative D call TRBD1 (6 bases). This CDR3 is built from 14 residues. The V gene lost 5 bases and the J gene lost 8 bases, with 15 bases spanning the gap. Germline CDR1 and CDR2: MDHEN and SYDVKM. The CDR3: CASSTTGPGEKLFF. As DNA, the CDR3 is TGTGCCAGCAGTACGACAGGTCCCGGAGAAAAACTGTTTTTT.

This clonotype has a count of ten or more. This chain uses TRBV3-1 with TRBJ1-4; D remains unclear. The CDR3 loop spans 11 amino acids. Trimming took 3 bases from V and 7 from J, leaving 3 bases between them. CDR1 and CDR2 from the germline V gene are LGHDT and YNNKEL (reference sequence). In nucleotides, the CDR3 is TGTGCCAGCAGCCAGCTTGAAAAACTGTTTTTT. Translated: CASSQLEKLFF. The full variable domain, with the rest looked up from reference TRBV3-1 and TRBJ1-4, is DTAVSQTPKYLVTQMGNDKSIKCEQNLGHDTMYWYKQDSKKFLKIMFSYNNKELIINETVPNRFSPKSPDKAHLNLHINSLELGDSAVYFCASSQLEKLFFGSGTQLSVL.

The gene calls are TRBV12-3 or TRBV12-4 and TRBJ1-2; 10 bases are shared with TRBD1. Losses at the gene ends were 5 bases for V and 13 bases for J; bases not matched to a gene: 16. The CDR3 extends over 15 amino acids. CDR3 bases: TGTGCCAGCAGTAAGGGGGGACAGGGGACGAAACTCCCCACCTTC. Its translation: CASSKGGQGTKLPTF.

This clonotype came up a few times. The J gene is TRBJ2-2, the V gene TRBV20-1, with 7 bases matching TRBD2. The junction had 7 bases not matched to a gene; V was cut back by 0 bases and J by 3 bases. The CDR3 length is 16 residues. The germline gives CDR1 DFQATT, CDR2 SNEGSKA (reference sequence). The CDR3: CSARDSSGRDTGELFF. In DNA form, the CDR3 reads TGCAGTGCTAGAGATAGTAGCGGGCGGGACACCGGGGAGCTGTTTTTT.

This clonotype has ten or more counts. This chain uses TRBV29-1 with TRBJ2-5, with D unresolved. V was cut by 4 bases and J by 3 bases, with 12 bases left in between. This CDR3 region has 13 residues. Germline CDR1 and CDR2: SQVTM and ANQGSEA. CDR3 residues: CSVAVPLEETQYF. CDR3 sequence (DNA): TGCAGCGTTGCAGTCCCCTTGGAAGAGACCCAGTACTTC.

The chain recombines TRBV2 with TRBJ2-7, with TRBD2 matching over 8 bases. CDR3 length: 13 residues. Germline V gene sequence: CDR1 SNHLY, CDR2 FYNNEI. The trim removed 6 bases at V and 7 bases at J, leaving 8 bases unmatched. CDR3 sequence (DNA): TGTGCCAGCAGCGAGGGGCGGGAGGTTGAGCAGTACTTC. Translation: CASSEGREVEQYF. Using reference TRBV2 and TRBJ2-7 for the parts outside the CDR3, the full variable domain is EPEVTQTPSHQVTQMGQEVILRCVPISNHLYFYWYRQILGQKVEFLVSFYNNEISEKSEIFDDQFSVERPDGSNFTLKIRSTKLEDSAMYFCASSEGREVEQYFGPGTRLTVT.

At least ten counts were recorded for this clonotype. V usage is TRBV7-6 and J usage is TRBJ1-1, with D maybe TRBD1 (6 bases). Trimming cost V 5 bases and J 4 bases, with 14 bases left between them. The CDR3 runs to 14 residues. CDR1 is SGHVS and CDR2 is FNYEAQ in the germline V gene. CDR3 coding DNA: TGTGCCAGCAGCATCCTACAGGGCAGCACTGAAGCTTTCTTT. Translated, it gives CASSILQGSTEAFF.

This clonotype has just a few counts. V is TRBV9 and J is TRBJ2-3, with D perhaps matching TRBD2 (7 bases). Trimming cost V 7 bases and J 4 bases, with 10 bases left between them. The germline gives CDR1 SGDLS, CDR2 YYNGEE. The CDR3 runs 12 residues. CDR3 sequence: CASGGAADTQYF. The CDR3 DNA is TGTGCCAGCGGGGGGGCGGCAGATACGCAGTATTTT.

The chain uses TRBV20-1 and TRBJ2-3; no firm D call. This CDR3 comprises 14 residues. Trimming cost V 4 bases and J 1 base, with 12 bases left between them. The V gene's germline CDR1 is DFQATT and CDR2 SNEGSKA (reference sequence). Here the CDR3 DNA reads TGCAGTGCTACGGCCCCAAGGGGCACAGATACGCAGTATTTT. It translates to CSATAPRGTDTQYF.

The chain employs TRBV24-1 and TRBJ2-5; TRBD1 matches 7 bases. The CDR3 totals 12 residues. After removal of 10 bases from V and 3 bases from J, the junction contained 4 bases not matched to a gene. From germline, CDR1 is KGHDR and CDR2 SFDVKD. CDR3 DNA sequence: TGTGCCACGAAAGACAGGGAAGAGACCCAGTACTTC. It translates to CATKDREETQYF.

V gene TRBV20-1 combines with J gene TRBJ1-2; the D gene is possibly TRBD1 (6 bases). This CDR3 comprises 12 residues. In germline, CDR1 is DFQATT, CDR2 SNEGSKA (reference sequence). CDR3 residues: CICEGGSYGYTF. The CDR3 nucleotides are TGCATATGCGAGGGGGGTTCCTATGGCTACACCTTC.

The CDR3 sequence: CASNIGGINEQFF. CDR3 DNA sequence: TGTGCCAGCAACATTGGCGGGATCAATGAGCAGTTCTTC. This chain connects TRBV12-3 or TRBV12-4 to TRBJ2-1, with D perhaps TRBD2 (6 bases). The germline V and J ends were trimmed by 7 bases and 6 bases, with 13 bases remaining between them. This CDR3 has 13 residues.

This clonotype was found many times. The gene calls are TRBV15 and TRBJ2-1; tentative D call: TRBD1 (5 bases). The V end lost 8 bases, the J end lost 1 base, and 9 bases lay between the germline ends. Germline V gives CDR1 LNHNV, CDR2 YYDKDF (reference sequence). The length of the CDR3 is 13 residues. CDR3 nucleotide sequence: TGTGCCACCGGTGACAGATCCTACAATGAGCAGTTCTTC. Translation: CATGDRSYNEQFF.

A few counts support this clonotype. The J gene is TRBJ2-6, the V gene TRBV15, with 9 bases fitting TRBD1. This CDR3 has 18 residues. After removal of 2 bases from V and 0 bases from J, the junction contained 5 bases not matched to a gene. CDR1 and CDR2 (germline): LNHNV, YYDKDF (reference sequence). CDR3 sequence: CATSRPGQGDSGANVLTF. CDR3 nucleotide sequence: TGTGCCACCAGCAGACCGGGACAGGGCGACTCTGGGGCCAACGTCCTGACTTTC.

V gene TRBV18 combines with J gene TRBJ1-2; D might be TRBD1 (6 bases). Germline V CDR1 and CDR2: KGHSH, LQKENI. Trimming removed 5 bases from V and 3 bases from J, with 13 bases in between. The CDR3 covers 14 residues. The CDR3 loop is CASSTGTQDYGYTF. In DNA form, the CDR3 reads TGTGCCAGCTCAACCGGGACACAAGACTATGGCTACACCTTC.

The V call is TRBV29-1, the J call TRBJ2-7; 8 nucleotides agree with TRBD2. The CDR3 totals 14 residues. V lost 4 bases and J lost 3; bases outside the gene matches: 8. Germline V gene lookup returns CDR1 SQVTM and CDR2 ANQGSEA. The CDR3 here is CSVAGAGVGYEQYF. DNA of the CDR3: TGCAGCGTTGCTGGAGCGGGGGTAGGCTACGAGCAGTACTTC.

The V call is TRBV11-2, the J call TRBJ2-7; D may match TRBD1 or TRBD2 (6 bases each). V lost 0 bases and J lost 0, with 12 bases in between. Germline lookup yields CDR1 SGHAT and CDR2 FQNNGV. CDR3 length: 16 amino acids. CDR3 DNA sequence: TGTGCCAGCAGCTTAGATTCAGGAGGGGGCTCCTACGAGCAGTACTTC. Protein product: CASSLDSGGGSYEQYF.

The rearrangement uses TRBV20-1 and TRBJ1-5; D is ambiguous. The CDR3 is 14 residues long. Trimming pared 0 bases from V and 2 bases from J, leaving 8 bases between. In germline, CDR1 is DFQATT, CDR2 SNEGSKA (reference sequence). This CDR3 is CSARESGRNQPQHF. In nucleotides, the CDR3 is TGCAGTGCTAGAGAGTCGGGTCGCAATCAGCCCCAGCATTTT.

The rearrangement links TRBV20-1 to TRBJ1-1; D gene uncertain. From germline, CDR1 is DFQATT and CDR2 SNEGSKA (reference sequence). Trimming cost V 0 bases and J 5 bases, with 10 bases left between them. The CDR3 runs to 13 residues. The CDR3 is CSARDLRGTEAFF. The CDR3 DNA is TGCAGTGCTAGAGATCTCCGGGGAACTGAAGCTTTCTTT.